This T cell receptor beta chain comes out of a study of T-cell reconstitution after alpha-beta-depleted transplantation in children. Findings and limits, study-wide: Once a year had passed after transplant, T-cell counts and diversity came mostly from newly produced T cells. Surviving recipient T cells and thymic progenitors accounted for the high day-60 TCRbeta diversity observed in some patients. Roughly two months post-transplant, alpha-beta T cells reportedly originated from several hundred graft clones that had expanded.

During its preparation, the TCRbeta library received unique molecular identifiers. TCRdb passed the PCR reads through MiXCR, listing each CDR3 protein once. The sample consists of about 500,000 distinct CDR3 sequences, over 9.5% of them appearing once. In the case of this clonotype: No antigen is known for it.

CDR3 length equals 14 residues. Germline assignment: CDR1 SGHVS and CDR2 FNYEAQ. Trimming left V 5 bases short and J 8 bases short, with 18 bases between. The chain joins TRBV7-6 to TRBJ1-2; D unclear. The input for sequencing was PBMCs, mostly from graft donor cells, taken 180 days after TCRalphabeta/CD19-depleted stem cell transplant. The clonotype comes from a female patient aged 2-10 years who had a stem cell transplant for aplastic anemia, so the T cells may come from the graft donor. The CDR3 region has the DNA TGTGCCAGCAGCCCCGCTCTGGGAAGCAGGGGCTACACCTTC. Residues: CASSPALGSRGYTF.